The TCR beta chain under discussion was sequenced for a study of regulatory T cells in long-lasting Graves disease. This clonotype was seen a handful of times. The V gene end was trimmed by 8 bases and the J gene end by 5 bases; junction bases not matched to a gene: 12. From germline, CDR1 is MNHNS and CDR2 SASEGT. This CDR3 comprises 16 residues. Construction of TCR beta libraries relied on iRepertoire HTBI primers and on Arm-PCR targeting CDR3 regions. TCRdb reprocessed the multiplex PCR reads with MiXCR, giving one entry per CDR3 protein. The profile shows 400,000 to 500,000 distinct CDR3 sequences, more than 13% of them singletons. As to time point: newly diagnosed GD, antithyroid drugs for less than 3 months. RNA isolated from PBMCs was used to make the TCR library. Separately, the same data were catalogued under a study of T cells in Graves' hyperthyroidism and ophthalmopathy. From that report: Among clonotypes expanded in thyroid above 0.001, most were also found in blood.

The receptor comes from a woman in her 30s with Graves disease. The chain has TRBV6-1 and TRBJ2-7; 13 bases are a match to TRBD2. This sample comprised peripheral blood mononuclear cells (PBMCs), obtained at new diagnosis, from a patient treated with antithyroid drugs. CDR3 loop: CASRGTSGMVFHEQYF. In DNA, the CDR3 is TGTGCCAGCCGAGGGACTAGCGGGATGGTCTTCCACGAGCAGTACTTC.